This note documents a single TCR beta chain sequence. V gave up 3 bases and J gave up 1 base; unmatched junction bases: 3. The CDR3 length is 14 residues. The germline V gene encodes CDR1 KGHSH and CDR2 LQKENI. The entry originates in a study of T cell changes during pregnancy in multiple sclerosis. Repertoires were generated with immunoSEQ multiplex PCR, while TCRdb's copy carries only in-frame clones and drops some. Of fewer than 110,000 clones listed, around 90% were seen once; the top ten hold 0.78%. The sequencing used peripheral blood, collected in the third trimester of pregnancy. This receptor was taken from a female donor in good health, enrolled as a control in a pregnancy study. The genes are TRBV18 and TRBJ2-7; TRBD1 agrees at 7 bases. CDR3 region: CASSPGQMSYEQYF. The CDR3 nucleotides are TGTGCCAGCTCACCGGGACAGATGTCCTACGAGCAGTACTTC.